This T cell receptor (beta chain) was observed in a study of T-cell memory formation after mild COVID-19. Turning to the study itself: Clusters of TCRs were largely donor specific. Study-level findings and limits: Clones from the second wave (peaking day 37) had unconfirmed SARS-CoV-2 specificity. Pre-infection memory harbored some responding clones, suggesting cross-reactive memory joined.

V dropped 4 bases and J dropped 1 base, with 8 bases sitting between them. Per the germline V gene, CDR1 is MNHNS and CDR2 is SASEGT. The CDR3 contains 14 residues. This clonotype was counted only a few times. Its antigen is as yet unknown. TCRdb independently ran MiXCR on the 5' RACE reads; one entry per CDR3 protein. Here the sample spans over 350,000 distinct CDR3 sequences, approximately 25% being singletons. What was sequenced was PBMCs or a T cell subset sorted from them (not recorded which). This TCR derives from an adult woman who had mild COVID-19 (a few samples of this study predate the infection). Cell type and time point are not known. The chain combines TRBV6-1 with TRBJ1-5, with D possibly being TRBD1 (6 bases). The CDR3 sequence is CASSGGGSNQPQHF. DNA for the CDR3: TGTGCCAGCAGTGGAGGGGGGAGCAATCAGCCCCAGCATTTT.